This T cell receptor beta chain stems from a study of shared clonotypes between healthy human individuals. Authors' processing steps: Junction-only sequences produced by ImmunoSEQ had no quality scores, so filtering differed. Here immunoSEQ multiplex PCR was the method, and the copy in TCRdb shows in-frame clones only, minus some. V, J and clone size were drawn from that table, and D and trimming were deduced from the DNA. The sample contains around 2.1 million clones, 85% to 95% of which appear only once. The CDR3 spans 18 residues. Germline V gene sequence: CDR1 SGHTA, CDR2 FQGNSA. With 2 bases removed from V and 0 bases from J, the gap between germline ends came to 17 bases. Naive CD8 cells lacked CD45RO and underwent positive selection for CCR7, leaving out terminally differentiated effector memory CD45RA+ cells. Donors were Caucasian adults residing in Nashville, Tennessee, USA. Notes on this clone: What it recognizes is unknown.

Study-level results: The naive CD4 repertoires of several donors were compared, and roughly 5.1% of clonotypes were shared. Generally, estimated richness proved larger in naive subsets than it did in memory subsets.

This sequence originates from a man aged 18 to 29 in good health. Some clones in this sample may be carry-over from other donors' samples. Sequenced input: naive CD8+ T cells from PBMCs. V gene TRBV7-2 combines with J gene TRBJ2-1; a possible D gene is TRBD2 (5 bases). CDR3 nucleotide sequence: TGTGCCAGCAGCTTACCTTCCGATCTCCGGGACTCCTACAATGAGCAGTTCTTC. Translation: CASSLPSDLRDSYNEQFF.